Presented here are 13 T cell receptor beta chains from one specimen sequenced in a study of blood T cell repertoires in COVID-19. The table came from immunoSEQ multiplex PCR; TCRdb's copy has only in-frame clones and leaves some out. The sample consists of some 670,000 clones, 85% to 90% of them appearing once. Sequenced sample: peripheral blood. The origin of the receptors is a woman under 30 with acute or convalescent COVID-19.

V gene TRBV6-1 combines with J gene TRBJ1-6, with D possibly being TRBD1 (5 bases). Per the germline V gene, CDR1 is MNHNS and CDR2 is SASEGT. The CDR3 sequence is 17 residues long. V was cut by 0 bases and J by 5 bases, with 14 bases left in between. The CDR3 protein is CASSEADLGLNNSPLHF. The CDR3 DNA reads TGTGCCAGCAGTGAAGCGGATTTGGGACTCAATAATTCACCCCTCCACTTT.

This chain joins TRBV6-4 and TRBJ1-6; D ambiguous. V lost 5 bases and J 6 bases, leaving 8 bases between the germline ends. CDR1 MRHNA and CDR2 SNTAGT come from the germline V gene. CDR3 size: 13 residues. CDR3 sequence (DNA): TGTGCCAGCAGTTTTGAGCTTAATTCACCCCTCCACTTT. Its translation: CASSFELNSPLHF.

The chain uses TRBV5-1 and TRBJ1-1; a possible D gene is TRBD1 (5 bases). CDR1 is SGHRS, CDR2 YFSETQ, per germline. The CDR3 has 14 amino acids. The V end lost 2 bases, the J end lost 2 bases, and 10 bases lay between the germline ends. The CDR3 here is CASSFDRSNTEAFF. The CDR3 DNA is TGCGCCAGCAGCTTTGACAGATCAAACACTGAAGCTTTCTTT.

The chain joins TRBV30 to TRBJ1-2, with D perhaps TRBD1 (5 bases). The CDR3 consists of 13 residues. Trimming left V 1 base short and J 9 bases short, with 15 bases between. CDR1 GTSNPN and CDR2 SVGIG come from the germline V gene (reference sequence). In nucleotides, the CDR3 is TGTGCCTGGAGTGGGGGCAGTACTATGAGCTACACCTTC. It is translated as CAWSGGSTMSYTF.

CDR3 loop: CASGIGQPGNTIYF. The CDR3 nucleotides are TGTGCCAGCGGGATTGGACAGCCTGGAAACACCATATATTTT. V is TRBV9 and J is TRBJ1-3; tentative D call: TRBD1 (6 bases). The V gene lost 7 bases and the J gene lost 2 bases, with 13 bases spanning the gap. CDR3 length: 14 residues. The germline gives CDR1 SGDLS, CDR2 YYNGEE. Full variable domain (rest looked up from reference TRBV9 and TRBJ1-3): DSGVTQTPKHLITATGQRVTLRCSPRSGDLSVYWYQQSLDQGLQFLIQYYNGEERAKGNILERFSAQQFPDLHSELNLSSLELGDSALYFCASGIGQPGNTIYFGEGSWLTVV.

The chain combines TRBV6-5 with TRBJ2-7, with D unclear. V was pared by 2 bases and J by 5 bases, with 4 bases between. Germline V gives CDR1 MNHEY, CDR2 SVGAGI. This CDR3 has 11 amino acids. CDR3 nucleotides: TGTGCCAGCAGTTACGGGCACGAGCAGTACTTC. As protein: CASSYGHEQYF.

This chain links TRBV7-2 with TRBJ1-1; possible D gene TRBD1, 6 bases. Trimming removed 2 bases at V and 1 base at J, with 11 bases between. The CDR3 consists of 15 residues. Germline CDR1 and CDR2: SGHTA and FQGNSA. The CDR3 nucleotides are TGTGCCAGCAGCTTACTCGGACAGCGGAACACTGAAGCTTTCTTT. Protein product: CASSLLGQRNTEAFF.

V gene TRBV5-6 combines with J gene TRBJ2-7; D might be TRBD2 (7 bases). Germline CDR1 SGHDT, CDR2 YYEEEE. Trimming removed 0 bases at V and 1 base at J, with 17 bases between. The CDR3 has 17 residues. CDR3 protein: CASSLAGRGQWSYEQYF. DNA for the CDR3: TGTGCCAGCAGCTTGGCCGGGCGGGGGCAGTGGTCCTACGAGCAGTACTTC.

The rearrangement links TRBV2 to TRBJ1-1; D is perhaps TRBD1 (6 bases). The CDR3 consists of 15 residues. V lost 4 bases and J lost 3, with 15 bases in between. Germline assignment: CDR1 SNHLY and CDR2 FYNNEI. The CDR3 DNA sequence: TGTGCCAGCAGTGTGCAGGGGAATCTGGACACTGAAGCTTTCTTT. It translates to CASSVQGNLDTEAFF.

The chain combines TRBV10-2 with TRBJ1-4; D gene ambiguous. The germline V and J ends were trimmed by 8 bases and 0 bases, with 10 bases remaining between them. The CDR3 length is 14 residues. Germline lookup yields CDR1 WSHSY and CDR2 SAAADI. The CDR3 spells CASSRDATNEKLFF. The CDR3, as DNA: TGCGCCAGCTCTCGCGATGCAACTAATGAAAAACTGTTTTTT.

The V call is TRBV27, the J call TRBJ1-1, with D unclear. V lost 5 bases and J lost 6, with 16 bases in between. CDR1 is MNHEY, CDR2 SMNVEV, per germline (reference sequence). CDR3 length: 14 residues. CDR3 bases: TGTGCCAGCAGTCCACGGGTGGGTACCGCTGAAGCTTTCTTT. Translation gives CASSPRVGTAEAFF.

V usage is TRBV30 and J usage is TRBJ2-7; 7 nucleotides agree with TRBD1. Germline values: CDR1 GTSNPN, CDR2 SVGIG (reference sequence). The ends lost 5 bases at V and 5 bases at J; junction bases unmatched: 3. CDR3 length: 11 amino acids. CDR3 sequence reads: CAWGTVNEQYF. CDR3 DNA: TGTGCCTGGGGGACAGTTAACGAGCAGTACTTC.

The rearrangement joins TRBV12-5 to TRBJ1-3; perhaps TRBD1 as D (5 bases). From germline, CDR1 is LGHNT and CDR2 FRNRAP. There are 14 residues in the CDR3. This CDR3 is CAGPPRDSGNTIYF. DNA for the CDR3: TGTGCCGGGCCCCCCAGGGACTCTGGAAACACCATATATTTT.